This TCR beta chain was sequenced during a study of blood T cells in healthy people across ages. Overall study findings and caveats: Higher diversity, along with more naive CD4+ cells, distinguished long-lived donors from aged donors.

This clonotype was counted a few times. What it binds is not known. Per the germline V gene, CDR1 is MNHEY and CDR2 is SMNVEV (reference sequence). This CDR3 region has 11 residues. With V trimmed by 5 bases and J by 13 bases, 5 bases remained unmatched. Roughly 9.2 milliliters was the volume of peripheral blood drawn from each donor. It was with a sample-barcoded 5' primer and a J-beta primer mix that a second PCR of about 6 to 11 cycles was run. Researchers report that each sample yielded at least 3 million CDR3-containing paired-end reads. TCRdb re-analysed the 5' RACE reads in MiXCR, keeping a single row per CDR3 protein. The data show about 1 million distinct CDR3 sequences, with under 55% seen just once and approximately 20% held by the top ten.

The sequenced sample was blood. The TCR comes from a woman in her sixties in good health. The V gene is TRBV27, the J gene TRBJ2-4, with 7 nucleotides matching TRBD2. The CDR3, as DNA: TGTGCCAGCAGTGCGGGGCGGGAGCAGTACTTC. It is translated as CASSAGREQYF.